The 10 T cell receptor beta chains presented below share a single source sample, sequenced in a study of early T cells in non-severe SARS-CoV-2 infection. TCRdb used MiXCR to reprocess the 5' RACE reads, holding one entry per CDR3 protein. The sample has tens of thousands of distinct CDR3 sequences, under 6.5% seen once. Specimen: whole blood. These receptors were taken from an adult who was a healthcare worker with PCR-confirmed SARS-CoV-2 infection or an uninfected control (not recorded which).

This clonotype turned up a few times. The J gene is TRBJ2-1, the V gene TRBV12-3 or TRBV12-4; D is possibly TRBD1 (6 bases). The V end was cut by 3 bases, the J end by 3 bases, with 15 bases between. This CDR3 has 16 amino acids. The CDR3 coding sequence is TGTGCCAGCAGTTTTGGGCAGGGGCTTGGCTACAATGAGCAGTTCTTC. This codes for CASSFGQGLGYNEQFF.

The genes are TRBV12-3 or TRBV12-4 and TRBJ2-1; D is possibly TRBD1 or TRBD2 (5 bases each). V was clipped by 4 bases and J by 8 bases, with 12 bases between them. The CDR3 sequence is 13 residues long. CDR3 in amino acids: CASSWGTTYEQFF. The CDR3 DNA reads as TGTGCCAGCAGTTGGGGGACCACATATGAGCAGTTCTTC.

In its sample, this clonotype was seen many times. This chain connects TRBV7-6 to TRBJ2-1; the match to TRBD1 covers 7 bases. CDR1 is SGHVS, CDR2 FNYEAQ, per germline. Trimming removed 1 base from V and 2 bases from J; junction bases left unmatched: 2. The CDR3 consists of 15 residues. The CDR3 bases are TGTGCCAGCAGCTTAGGGACAGGTCCCTACAATGAGCAGTTCTTC. The encoded protein is CASSLGTGPYNEQFF.

There are many counts of this clonotype. The chain combines TRBV19 with TRBJ2-3; 8 nucleotides agree with TRBD2. From germline, CDR1 is LNHDA and CDR2 SQIVND (reference sequence). The ends lost 1 base at V and 2 bases at J; junction bases unmatched: 2. The CDR3 is made up of 15 amino acids. CDR3 DNA sequence: TGTGCCAGTAGTATAGCGGGAGGGAACACAGATACGCAGTATTTT. Amino acid sequence: CASSIAGGNTDTQYF.

This clonotype was detected many times. The chain is built from TRBV18 and TRBJ1-6; perhaps TRBD1 as D (5 bases). The CDR3 extends over 15 amino acids. Germline CDR1 KGHSH, CDR2 LQKENI. V gave up 1 base and J gave up 5 bases, with 9 bases separating them. The CDR3 nucleotides are TGTGCCAGCTCACCACTTCCCAGGGATAATTCACCCCTCCACTTT. Amino acids: CASSPLPRDNSPLHF.

This clonotype was recorded at least ten times. The rearrangement uses TRBV20-1 and TRBJ1-5; no definite D call. The CDR3 is 13 amino acids. CDR1 and CDR2 from the germline V gene are DFQATT and SNEGSKA (reference sequence). The germline V and J ends were trimmed by 6 bases and 3 bases, with 12 bases remaining between them. The CDR3, as DNA: TGCAGTGCCAGCCGGGATCTCAATCAGCCCCAGCATTTT. It encodes CSASRDLNQPQHF.

Ten or more counts support this clonotype. J is TRBJ2-3 and V is TRBV7-8; 8 bases fit TRBD1. J was trimmed by 15 bases and V by 1 base; bases with no gene match: 6. There are 12 residues in the CDR3. CDR1 and CDR2 (germline): SGHVS, FQNEAQ. CDR3 in amino acids: CASSLVTGVGYF. DNA for the CDR3: TGTGCCAGCAGCTTAGTGACAGGGGTTGGTTATTTT.

The table lists this clonotype with a few counts. The genes are TRBV20-1 and TRBJ2-5, with D perhaps matching TRBD2 (6 bases). Germline CDR1 and CDR2: DFQATT and SNEGSKA (reference sequence). The V end lost 3 bases, the J end lost 1 base, and 9 bases lay between the germline ends. The length of the CDR3 is 13 residues. The DNA for the CDR3 is TGCAGTGCTAGTGGAGGGTCCCAAGAGACCCAGTACTTC. Amino acids: CSASGGSQETQYF.

This clonotype came up many times. V is TRBV19 and J is TRBJ2-7, with 10 bases fitting TRBD2. Per germline, CDR1 LNHDA and CDR2 SQIVND (reference sequence). Trimming at V came to 5 bases and at J to 2 bases, leaving 9 bases not matched to a gene. The length of the CDR3 is 16 residues. CDR3 in amino acids: CASSSIAGGHPYEQYF. CDR3 bases: TGTGCCAGTAGTTCCATAGCGGGAGGCCACCCCTACGAGCAGTACTTC.

This chain connects TRBV28 to TRBJ2-3; D is ambiguous. With 7 bases removed from V and 6 bases from J, the gap between germline ends came to 14 bases. This CDR3 is 13 amino acids long. Per the germline V gene, CDR1 is MDHEN and CDR2 is SYDVKM. CDR3 residues: CASMNPRRDTQYF. The CDR3 DNA reads TGTGCCAGCATGAACCCTCGACGGGATACGCAGTATTTT.